The present TCR beta chain was sequenced within a study of post-analysis software for immune sequencing data. About the study: The disease courses spanned relapsing-remitting, secondary progressive and progressive-relapsing forms of multiple sclerosis. Study results and limitations: Diversity measured as normalized Chao1 was significantly lower in multiple sclerosis patients than in controls. TRBV segments more frequent in patients than in controls numbered five and included TRBV5-6, TRBV5-1 and TRBV20-1. Under the F measure, samples that were prepared in one batch clustered strongly together.

Unique molecular identifiers featured in each of the TCR beta cDNA libraries. From roughly 1 to 10 million T cells, 400,000 to 500,000 cDNA molecules were obtained. MiXCR, run by TCRdb on the PCR reads, gives a single entry per CDR3 protein. The sample lists about 200,000 distinct CDR3 sequences; roughly 30% were seen once. The CDR3 has 12 amino acids. The germline V gene has CDR1 SNHLY and CDR2 FYNNEI. Note on this clonotype: The antigen remains unidentified.

The rearrangement links TRBV2 to TRBJ2-7, with D unresolved. The end of the DNA fits TRBJ2-5 better, so the J call may be wrong. This clonotype originated in a girl between 2 and 17 years old with multiple sclerosis. Sequences were obtained from blood. The CDR3 nucleotides are TGTGCCAGCAGGTCTAGGGTCGGGACCCAGTACTTC. Protein: CASRSRVGTQYF.